The T cell receptor (beta chain) described here comes from a study of identical twins. Overall study results and limits: Whereas memory repertoires showed no such difference, abundant cord blood beta clonotypes carried fewer insertions.

Per the germline V gene, CDR1 is SEHNR and CDR2 is FQNEAQ (reference sequence). The CDR3 sequence is 17 residues long. TCRdb re-derived calls from the 5' RACE reads in MiXCR, one entry per CDR3 protein. The data show around 570,000 distinct CDR3 sequences, around 9.6% seen once. As regards this clonotype: The target antigen is unknown. Its ends do not fully match the called genes, so a read error is possible.

This same sample was also taken into another study, of yellow fever vaccine responses in identical twins. From that report: Reportedly, the T cell response mounted by twins to vaccine seemed partly convergent, partly personalized.

The TCR was taken from a woman aged 18 to 35 in good health. The genes are TRBV7-9 and TRBJ2-4, with 7 nucleotides matching TRBD1. Sequencing was performed on PBMCs. CDR3 residues: CASSFSDHGQAKNIRYF. The CDR3 DNA reads as TGTGCCAGCAGCTTTTCGGATCACGGACAGGCGAAAAACATTCGGTACTTC.